This TCR beta chain was profiled in a study of T cell repertoires in cytomegalovirus infection. Study-wide results and limits: CMV-specific HLA-C-restricted TCR beta clonotypes dominated the ex vivo response.

Trimming stripped 0 bases from V and 4 bases from J, with 6 bases between. This CDR3 region has 13 residues. Germline lookup yields CDR1 KGHSH and CDR2 LQKENI. This clonotype has a handful of counts. The antigen remains undetermined. TCRdb passed the reads through MiXCR, listing each CDR3 protein once. The sample comprises approximately 910,000 distinct CDR3 sequences, 25% to 40% of which are singletons, and roughly 12% rests with the top ten. This sequence originates from a human donor in good health (CMV status not recorded). Some clones in this sample may be carry-over from other donors' samples. The chain joins TRBV18 to TRBJ1-1; TRBD1 might be the D (5 bases). The specimen comprised cultured CD8+ T cells from PBMCs, sampled from culture after CMV antigen stimulation. The CDR3 DNA reads as TGTGCCAGCTCACCACCAGGGGTCACTGAAGCTTTCTTT. As protein: CASSPPGVTEAFF. Full variable domain (remainder filled in from reference TRBV18 and TRBJ1-1): NAGVMQNPRHLVRRRGQEARLRCSPMKGHSHVYWYRQLPEEGLKFMVYLQKENIIDESGMPKERFSAEFPKEGPSILRIQQVVRGDSAAYFCASSPPGVTEAFFGQGTRLTVV.